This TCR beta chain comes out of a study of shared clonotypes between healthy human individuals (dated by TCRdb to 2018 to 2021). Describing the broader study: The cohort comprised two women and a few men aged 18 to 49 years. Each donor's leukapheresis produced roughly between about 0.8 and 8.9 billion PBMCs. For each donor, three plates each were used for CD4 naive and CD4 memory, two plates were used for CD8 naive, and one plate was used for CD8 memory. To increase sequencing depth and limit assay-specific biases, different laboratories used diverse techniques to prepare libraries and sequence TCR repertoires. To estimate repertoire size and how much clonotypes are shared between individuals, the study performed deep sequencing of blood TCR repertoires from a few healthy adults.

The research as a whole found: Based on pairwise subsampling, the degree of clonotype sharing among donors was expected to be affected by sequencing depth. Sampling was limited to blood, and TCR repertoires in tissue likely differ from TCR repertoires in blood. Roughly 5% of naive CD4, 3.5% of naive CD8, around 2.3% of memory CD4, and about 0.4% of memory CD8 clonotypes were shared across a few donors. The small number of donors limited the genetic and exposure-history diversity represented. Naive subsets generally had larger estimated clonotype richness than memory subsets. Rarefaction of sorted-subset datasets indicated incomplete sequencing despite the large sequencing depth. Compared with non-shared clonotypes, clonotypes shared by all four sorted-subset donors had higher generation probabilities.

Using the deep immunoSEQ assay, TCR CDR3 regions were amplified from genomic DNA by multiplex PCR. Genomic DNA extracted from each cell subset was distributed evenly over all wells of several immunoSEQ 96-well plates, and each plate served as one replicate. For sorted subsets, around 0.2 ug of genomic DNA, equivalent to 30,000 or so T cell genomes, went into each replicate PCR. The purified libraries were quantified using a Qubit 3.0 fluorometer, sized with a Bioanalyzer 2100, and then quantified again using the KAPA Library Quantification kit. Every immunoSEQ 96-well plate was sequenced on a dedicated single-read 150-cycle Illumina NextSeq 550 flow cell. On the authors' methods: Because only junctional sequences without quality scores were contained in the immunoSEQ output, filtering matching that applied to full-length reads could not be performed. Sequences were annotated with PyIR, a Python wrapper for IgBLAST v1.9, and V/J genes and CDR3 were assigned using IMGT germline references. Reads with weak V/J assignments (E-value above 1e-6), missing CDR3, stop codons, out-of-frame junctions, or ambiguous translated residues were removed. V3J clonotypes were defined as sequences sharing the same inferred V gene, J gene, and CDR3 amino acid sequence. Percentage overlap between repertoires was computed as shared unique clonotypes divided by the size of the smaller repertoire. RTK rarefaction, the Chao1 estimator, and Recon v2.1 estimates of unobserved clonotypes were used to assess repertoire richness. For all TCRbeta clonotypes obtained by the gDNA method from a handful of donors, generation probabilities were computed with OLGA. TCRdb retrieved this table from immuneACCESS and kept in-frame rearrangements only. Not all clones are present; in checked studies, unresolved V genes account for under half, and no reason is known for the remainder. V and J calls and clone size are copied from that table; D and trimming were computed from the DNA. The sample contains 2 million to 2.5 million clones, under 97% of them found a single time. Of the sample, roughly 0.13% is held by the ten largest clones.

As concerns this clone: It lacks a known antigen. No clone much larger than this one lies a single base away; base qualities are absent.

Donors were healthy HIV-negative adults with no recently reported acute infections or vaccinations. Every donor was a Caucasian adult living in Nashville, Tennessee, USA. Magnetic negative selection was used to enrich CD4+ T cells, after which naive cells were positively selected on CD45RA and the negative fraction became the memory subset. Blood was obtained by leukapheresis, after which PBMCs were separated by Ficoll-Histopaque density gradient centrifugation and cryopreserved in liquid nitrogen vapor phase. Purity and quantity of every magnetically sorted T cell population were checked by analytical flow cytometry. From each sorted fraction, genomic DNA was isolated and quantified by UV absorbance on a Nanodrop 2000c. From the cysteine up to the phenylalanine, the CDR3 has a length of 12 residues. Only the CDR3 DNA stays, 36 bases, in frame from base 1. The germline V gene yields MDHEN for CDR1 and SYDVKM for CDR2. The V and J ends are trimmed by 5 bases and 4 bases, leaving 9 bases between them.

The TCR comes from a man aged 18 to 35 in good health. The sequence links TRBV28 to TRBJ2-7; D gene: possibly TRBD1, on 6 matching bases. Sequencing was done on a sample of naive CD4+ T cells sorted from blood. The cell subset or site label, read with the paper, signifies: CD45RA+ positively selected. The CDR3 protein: CASSQGKYEQYF. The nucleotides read TGTGCCAGCAGTCAGGGGAAATACGAGCAGTACTTC.